One T cell receptor (beta chain) is described in this entry. This record comes from a study of cytomegalovirus exposure and HLA in healthy donors. This PCR relied on a set of 60 Vbeta primers and 13 Jbeta primers. Method: immunoSEQ multiplex PCR; TCRdb's copy keeps in-frame clones and lacks some. The sample includes some 200,000 clones, about 70% of them seen just once. The CDR3 has 12 amino acids. V lost 6 bases to trimming and J lost 4 bases, with 10 bases between them. CDR1 is WSHSY, CDR2 SAAADI, per germline. The rearrangement joins TRBV10-2 to TRBJ2-7, with D unresolved. Sequences were obtained from PBMCs. This TCR was sampled from a man in his forties or fifties in good health and CMV-seropositive. CDR3 sequence (DNA): TGCGCCAGCAGAGGAGATCCATACGAGCAGTACTTC. Its translation is CASRGDPYEQYF.